One sample yielded the 6 T cell receptor beta chains listed below, sequenced in a study of blood T cells in healthy people across ages. A second PCR, run for roughly 7 to 11 cycles, used a sample-barcoded 5' primer plus a J-beta primer mix. MiXCR, run by TCRdb on the 5' RACE reads, gives a single entry per CDR3 protein. The sample carries fewer than 1.5 million distinct CDR3 sequences, around 39% recorded once. Sequenced input: blood. The receptor source for this set is a woman aged 18 to 35 in good health.

This chain connects TRBV2 to TRBJ1-1; 7 nucleotides align to TRBD1. The germline gives CDR1 SNHLY, CDR2 FYNNEI. The CDR3 consists of 14 residues. The ends lost 1 base at V and 6 bases at J; junction bases unmatched: 5. DNA for the CDR3: TGTGCCAGCAGTGAAGAAGGAGGGGGCTCTGAAGCTTTCTTT. The encoded protein is CASSEEGGGSEAFF.

V is TRBV6-6 and J is TRBJ1-5, with TRBD1 matching 9 bases. The CDR3 totals 15 residues. Looked up from germline, CDR1 is MNHNY and CDR2 is SVGAGI (reference sequence). With V trimmed by 5 bases and J by 6 bases, 8 bases remained unmatched. This chain's CDR3 is CASSPKGQGSQPQHF. CDR3 in DNA: TGTGCCAGCAGTCCGAAAGGACAGGGGAGTCAGCCCCAGCATTTT.

This clonotype has at least ten counts. The chain joins TRBV12-5 to TRBJ2-5, with D unclear. Germline assignment: CDR1 LGHNT and CDR2 FRNRAP. The CDR3 runs to 14 residues. V was trimmed by 0 bases and J by 4 bases, leaving 9 bases between them. As DNA, the CDR3 is TGTGCTAGTGGTTTGGTAGAAGCCCTAGAGACCCAGTACTTC. Residues: CASGLVEALETQYF.

The chain carries TRBV20-1 and TRBJ2-1; the match to TRBD2 covers 10 bases. This CDR3 contains 14 residues. CDR1 and CDR2 (germline): DFQATT, SNEGSKA (reference sequence). The CDR3 region has the DNA TGCAATGCCATTACTAGCGGGACCTACAATGAGCAGTTCTTC. Its translation is CNAITSGTYNEQFF.

V and J are TRBV30 and TRBJ2-7; D uncertain. Trimming removed 3 bases from V and 3 bases from J, with 9 bases in between. CDR3 size: 12 residues. Germline CDR1 reads GTSNPN; CDR2 reads SVGIG (reference sequence). The CDR3 nucleotides are TGTGCCTGGAGCCGGGTAGGCTACGAGCAGTACTTC. This codes for CAWSRVGYEQYF.

The chain couples TRBV6-6 to TRBJ2-1; D may correspond to TRBD1 or TRBD2 (6 bases each). This CDR3 region has 16 residues. Germline CDR1 MNHNY, CDR2 SVGAGI (reference sequence). V was shortened by 8 bases and J by 6 bases, with 23 bases between the two germline ends. CDR3 sequence (DNA): TGTGCCAGCCGAACTATTGGACGGGGGCCCCTCAATGAGCAGTTCTTC. Amino acids: CASRTIGRGPLNEQFF.